The clone carrying this T cell receptor (beta chain) was counted many times. Its antigen is unknown. These data are taken from a study of T cells in Graves' hyperthyroidism and ophthalmopathy. Across the whole study: Peripheral blood was collected at initial diagnosis, before any treatment.

The blood was taken when hyperthyroidism was first diagnosed, before any ophthalmopathy symptoms showed up. Study-level points and caveats: Blood also carried most thyroid clonotypes expanded above 0.001.

The CDR3 regions of TCR beta were amplified from RNA transcripts. Initially, a first-round RT-PCR of the TCR CDR3 employed the HTBI primer set. TCRdb recomputed calls from the multiplex PCR reads with MiXCR, one row per CDR3 protein. The repertoire holds a few hundred thousand distinct CDR3 sequences, with 15% to 18% as singletons. Material: blood. This sequence originates from a woman under 30 with Graves' hyperthyroidism that later progressed to Graves' ophthalmopathy.

In nucleotides, the CDR3 is TGTGCCAGCAGCTTATCGCAGGGGGGTATCTACGAGCAGTACTTC. Its protein is CASSLSQGGIYEQYF. V is TRBV11-2 and J is TRBJ2-7; weak D call: TRBD1 (7 bases). In germline, CDR1 is SGHAT, CDR2 FQNNGV. The CDR3 length is 15 residues. The V end lost 2 bases, the J end lost 3 bases, and 14 bases lay between the germline ends.